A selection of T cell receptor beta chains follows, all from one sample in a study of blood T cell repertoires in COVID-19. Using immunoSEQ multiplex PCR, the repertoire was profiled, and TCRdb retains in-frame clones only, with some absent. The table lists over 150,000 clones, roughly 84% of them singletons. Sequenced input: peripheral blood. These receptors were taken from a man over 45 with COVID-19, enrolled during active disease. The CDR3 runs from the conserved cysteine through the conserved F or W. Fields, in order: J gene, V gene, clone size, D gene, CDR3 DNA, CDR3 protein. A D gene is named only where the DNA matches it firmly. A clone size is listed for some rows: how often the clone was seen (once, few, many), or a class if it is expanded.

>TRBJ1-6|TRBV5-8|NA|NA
TGTGCCAGCAGCCGTTATAATTCACCCCTCCACTTT
CASSRYNSPLHF
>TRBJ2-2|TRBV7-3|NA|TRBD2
TGTGCCAGCAGCTCCGCTACTAGCGGGAGAAGGGGGGAGCTGTTTTTT
CASSSATSGRRGELFF
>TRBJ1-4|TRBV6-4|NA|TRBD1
TGTGCCAGCAGTGAGCAGGGGGACACCCAAACAGGTGAAAAACTGTTTTTT
CASSEQGDTQTGEKLFF
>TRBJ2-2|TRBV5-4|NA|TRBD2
TGTGCCAGCAGCAGCGGACTAGCGGGGGACACCGGGGAGCTGTTTTTT
CASSSGLAGDTGELFF
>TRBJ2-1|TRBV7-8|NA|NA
TGTGCCAGCAGCCCTCGAGGTATGCGGGAGCAGTTCTTC
CASSPRGMREQFF
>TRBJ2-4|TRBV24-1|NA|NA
TGTGCCACCAGTGATTCTGACAGAAACATTCAGTACTTC
CATSDSDRNIQYF
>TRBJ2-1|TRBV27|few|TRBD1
TGTGCCAGCACCAGGACAGGGGGCCACAATGAGCAGTTCTTC
CASTRTGGHNEQFF
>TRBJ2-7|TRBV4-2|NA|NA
TGTGCCAGCAGCCAAGTAGTGATGTCCTACGAGCAGTACTTC
CASSQVVMSYEQYF
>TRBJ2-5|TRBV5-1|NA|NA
TGCGCCAGCAGGCGGGGTCTCCAAGAGACCCAGTACTTC
CASRRGLQETQYF
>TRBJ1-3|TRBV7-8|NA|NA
TGTGCCAGCACCTCATACGAGAACGGGATTGGAAACACCATATATTTT
CASTSYENGIGNTIYF
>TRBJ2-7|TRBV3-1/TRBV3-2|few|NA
TGTGCCAGCAGCCAATCTAACGAGATCTACGAGCAGTACTTC
CASSQSNEIYEQYF
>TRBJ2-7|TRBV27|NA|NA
TGTGCCAGCACTAAAGTAGGGGGTTCGCGCGAGCAGTACTTC
CASTKVGGSREQYF
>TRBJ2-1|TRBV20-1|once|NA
TGCAGTGCTAGTATGCCCGGAGCGAGGATTAGCGGAGGCGGGTACTACAATGAGCAGTTCTTC
CSASMPGARISGGGYYNEQFF
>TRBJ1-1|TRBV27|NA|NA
TGTGCCAGCAGTTCGACTGCTTTGGCGAACACTGAAGCTTTCTTT
CASSSTALANTEAFF
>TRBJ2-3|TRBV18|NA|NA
TGTGCCAGCTCACCAGCTAGCGCGACAGATACGCAGTATTTT
CASSPASATDTQYF
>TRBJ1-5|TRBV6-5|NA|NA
TGTGCCAGCAGTCAGACAGATAGCAATCAGCCCCAGCATTTT
CASSQTDSNQPQHF
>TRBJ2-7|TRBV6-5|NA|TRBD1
TGTGCCAGCAGAAAGACCGGGACAGGGTTGTACGAGCAGTACTTC
CASRKTGTGLYEQYF
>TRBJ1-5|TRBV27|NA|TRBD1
TGTGCCAGCAGTTCCCCAAAGTCGGGACAGATTCTAAATCAGCCCCAGCATTTT
CASSSPKSGQILNQPQHF
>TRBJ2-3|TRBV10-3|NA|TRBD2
TGTGCCATCACTGGGACTAGCGGGAGGAGCACAGATACGCAGTATTTT
CAITGTSGRSTDTQYF
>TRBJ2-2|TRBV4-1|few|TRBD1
TGCGCCAGCAGCCAAGACTTTGGGACAGCAAACACCGGGGAGCTGTTTTTT
CASSQDFGTANTGELFF
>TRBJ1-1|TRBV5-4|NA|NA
TGTGCCAGCAGCTTGGAAAGGGGGAGGAACACTGAAGCTTTCTTT
CASSLERGRNTEAFF
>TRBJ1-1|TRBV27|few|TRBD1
TGTGCCAGCAGTTTAACAGGGGGGAGAACTGAAGCTTTCTTT
CASSLTGGRTEAFF
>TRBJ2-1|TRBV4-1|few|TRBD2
TGCGCCAGCAGCCAAGGACCGGGACTACCGAGAGAGCAGTTCTTC
CASSQGPGLPREQFF
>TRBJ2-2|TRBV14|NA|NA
TGTGCCAGCAGGCTTCAGGGTGTCGGGGAGCTGTTTTTT
CASRLQGVGELFF
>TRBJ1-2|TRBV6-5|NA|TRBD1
TGTGCCAGCAGTTACTCGGGACAGGGCGTCTATGGCTACACCTTC
CASSYSGQGVYGYTF
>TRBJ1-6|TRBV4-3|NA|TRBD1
TGCGCCAGCAGCCAGGCGGGCGGAGGACAGGGAGCATCCTATAATTCACCCCTCCACTTT
CASSQAGGGQGASYNSPLHF
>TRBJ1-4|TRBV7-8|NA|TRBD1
TGTGCCAGCCGTACAGGGGGAGATGAAAAACTGTTTTTT
CASRTGGDEKLFF
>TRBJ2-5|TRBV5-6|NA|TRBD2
TGTGCCAGCAGCAGACTAGCGGGGGGACAAGAGACCCAGTACTTC
CASSRLAGGQETQYF
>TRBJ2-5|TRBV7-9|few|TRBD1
TGTGCCAGCAGCTTAGGGACAGGGGCAGGAGAGACCCAGTACTTC
CASSLGTGAGETQYF
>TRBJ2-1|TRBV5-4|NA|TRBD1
TGTGCCAGCAGCCTTGACAGGGGGCCTTACAATGAGCAGTTCTTC
CASSLDRGPYNEQFF
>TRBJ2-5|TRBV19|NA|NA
TGTGCCAGTAGAGGAGAGCGGGAGACCCAGTACTTC
CASRGERETQYF
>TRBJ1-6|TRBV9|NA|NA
TGTGCCAGCAGCCCCCGACAGGCGATTAATTCACCCCTCCACTTT
CASSPRQAINSPLHF
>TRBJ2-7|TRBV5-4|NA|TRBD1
TGTGCCAGCAGCTTGGCCGGGACAGCCTCCTACGAGCAGTACTTC
CASSLAGTASYEQYF
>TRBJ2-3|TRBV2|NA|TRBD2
TGTGCCAGCAGAGGAGCCGCGGGAGGGGCTGATACGCAGTATTTT
CASRGAAGGADTQYF
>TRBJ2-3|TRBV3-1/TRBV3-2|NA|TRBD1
TGTGCCAGCAGCCTCCGCCCGGGACAGGGGGGCTCTAGCACAGATACGCAGTATTTT
CASSLRPGQGGSSTDTQYF
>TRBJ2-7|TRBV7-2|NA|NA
TGTGCCAGCAGCTTAGGAGGGATCCTCTACGAGCAGTACTTC
CASSLGGILYEQYF
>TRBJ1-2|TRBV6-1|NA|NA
TGTGCCAGCAGTGAGGAGCCCTACACCTTC
CASSEEPYTF
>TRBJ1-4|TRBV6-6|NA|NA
TGTGCCAGCAGCCCGGGACAAGCAACTAATGAAAAACTGTTTTTT
CASSPGQATNEKLFF
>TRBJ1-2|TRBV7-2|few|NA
TGTGCCAGCAGCTTCGCAGGGGACTATGGCTACACCTTC
CASSFAGDYGYTF
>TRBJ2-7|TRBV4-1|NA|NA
TGCGCCAGCAGCCAAAGGGACATAAGGAACTACGAGCAGTACTTC
CASSQRDIRNYEQYF
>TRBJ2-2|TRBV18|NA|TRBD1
TGTGCCAGCTCCCCCGGGACAGGGGAACCCGGGGAGCTGTTTTTT
CASSPGTGEPGELFF
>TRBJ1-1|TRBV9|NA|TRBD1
TGTGCCAGCAGCGAAACGACAGGGGCCAACACTGAAGCTTTCTTT
CASSETTGANTEAFF
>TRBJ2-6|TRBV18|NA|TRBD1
TGTGCCAGCTCACCAGGGGACAGGGGATCATCTGGGGCCAACGTCCTGACTTTC
CASSPGDRGSSGANVLTF
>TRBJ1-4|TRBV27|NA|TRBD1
TGTGCCAGCGGAAGGACAGGGGGGACTAATGAAAAACTGTTTTTT
CASGRTGGTNEKLFF
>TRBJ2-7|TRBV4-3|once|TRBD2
TGCGCCAGCAGCCAAGATACGAGCGGGGGTTACTACGAGCAGTACTTC
CASSQDTSGGYYEQYF
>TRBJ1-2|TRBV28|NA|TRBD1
TGTGCCAGCAGTTTAGACAAAAGTTTCGGGACAGGCATTGGCTACACCTTC
CASSLDKSFGTGIGYTF
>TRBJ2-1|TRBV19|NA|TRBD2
TGTGCCAGTAGTAAGCGGGAGCCCTCCTACAATGAGCAGTTCTTC
CASSKREPSYNEQFF
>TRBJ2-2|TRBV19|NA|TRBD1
TGTGCCAGTATCACCGGGACAGGACATAGTACCGGGGAGCTGTTTTTT
CASITGTGHSTGELFF
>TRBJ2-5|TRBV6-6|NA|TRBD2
TGTGCCAGCAGTTACATTACTAGCGGGAGTGCCCAGTACTTC
CASSYITSGSAQYF